The clone carrying this T cell receptor (beta chain) was recorded many times. The antigen remains undetermined. This sample was included in a study of T cell repertoires in cytomegalovirus infection. Via MiXCR, TCRdb re-called the reads, giving one row per CDR3 protein. The sample holds about 340,000 distinct CDR3 sequences, just under 30% seen once. The CDR3 covers 15 residues. The germline V gene has CDR1 SGHTA and CDR2 FQGNSA. The V gene lost 4 bases and the J gene lost 6 bases, with 15 bases spanning the gap. The chain has TRBV7-2 and TRBJ1-4; no reliable D call. This TCR derives from a human donor in good health (CMV status not recorded). Some clones in this sample may be carry-over from other donors' samples. Source: cultured PBMCs, taken from culture after CMV antigen stimulation. CDR3 sequence (DNA): TGTGCCAGCAGCTCGAGGTTCGGGCTTGATGAAAAACTGTTTTTT. It encodes CASSSRFGLDEKLFF. The full variable domain, completed using reference TRBV7-2 and TRBJ1-4, is GAGVSQSPSNKVTEKGKDVELRCDPISGHTALYWYRQSLGQGLEFLIYFQGNSAPDKSGLPSDRFSAERTGGSVSTLTIQRTQQEDSAVYLCASSSRFGLDEKLFFGSGTQLSVL.